The 20 T cell receptor beta chains in this list originate from one sample, sequenced in a study of blood T cell repertoires in COVID-19. Method: immunoSEQ multiplex PCR; TCRdb's copy keeps in-frame clones and lacks some. The sample has more than 95,000 clones, roughly four fifths seen once. Sequencing used peripheral blood. These receptors originate from a man in his 70s with active or convalescent COVID-19.

V is TRBV5-4 and J is TRBJ1-1; 7 bases match TRBD1. Trimming at V came to 4 bases and at J to 2 bases, leaving 8 bases not matched to a gene. The CDR3 totals 15 residues. Per the germline V gene, CDR1 is SGHNT and CDR2 is YYREEE (reference sequence). Here the CDR3 DNA reads TGTGCCAGCAGCCTGGGGGGGACAGTTAACACTGAAGCTTTCTTT. Its protein product is CASSLGGTVNTEAFF.

The rearrangement links TRBV5-6 to TRBJ1-4; D possibly corresponds to TRBD1 (5 bases). V was pared by 6 bases and J by 8 bases, with 14 bases between. CDR1 is SGHDT and CDR2 is YYEEEE in the germline V gene. This CDR3 comprises 13 residues. As DNA, the CDR3 is TGTGCCAGCACTCAAGGGGTGCGCGAAAAACTGTTTTTT. Protein product: CASTQGVREKLFF.

The genes are TRBV30 and TRBJ1-1; D is undetermined. This CDR3 is 13 amino acids long. Germline V gene sequence: CDR1 GTSNPN, CDR2 SVGIG (reference sequence). V was trimmed by 2 bases and J by 2 bases, leaving 9 bases between them. CDR3 loop: CAWSPNTNTEAFF. The CDR3 nucleotides read TGTGCCTGGAGTCCAAACACCAACACTGAAGCTTTCTTT. Full variable domain (rest looked up from reference TRBV30 and TRBJ1-1): SQTIHQWPATLVQPVGSPLSLECTVEGTSNPNLYWYRQAAGRGLQLLFYSVGIGQISSEVPQNLSASRPQDRQFILSSKKLLLSDSGFYLCAWSPNTNTEAFFGQGTRLTVV.

The chain couples TRBV6-1 to TRBJ2-3; 8 nucleotides agree with TRBD1. CDR3 length: 13 amino acids. V was clipped by 3 bases and J by 7 bases; unmatched bases: 3. CDR1 is MNHNS and CDR2 is SASEGT in the germline V gene. The CDR3 DNA is TGTGCCAGCAGTGACGACAGGGGTAATACGCAGTATTTT. Its translation: CASSDDRGNTQYF.

The rearrangement links TRBV11-2 to TRBJ2-1; 9 nucleotides align to TRBD1. The CDR3 loop spans 15 amino acids. With V trimmed by 3 bases and J by 5 bases, 5 bases remained unmatched. The germline V gene encodes CDR1 SGHAT and CDR2 FQNNGV. CDR3 region: CASSFRDRVHNEQFF. The CDR3, as DNA: TGTGCCAGCAGCTTTCGGGACAGGGTGCACAATGAGCAGTTCTTC. Together with reference TRBV11-2 and TRBJ2-1, the CDR3 gives the full variable domain: EAGVAQSPRYKIIEKRQSVAFWCNPISGHATLYWYQQILGQGPKLLIQFQNNGVVDDSQLPKDRFSAERLKGVDSTLKIQPAKLEDSAVYLCASSFRDRVHNEQFFGPGTRLTVL.

The rearrangement links TRBV28 to TRBJ2-1; TRBD2 agrees at 11 bases. In germline, CDR1 is MDHEN, CDR2 SYDVKM. There are 14 residues in the CDR3. V shed 3 bases and J 12 bases; nucleotides not matched to a gene: 7. The CDR3 protein is CASSFLAGGPGQFF. Here the CDR3 DNA reads TGTGCCAGCAGTTTTTTAGCGGGAGGGCCGGGGCAGTTCTTC.

J is TRBJ1-1 and V is TRBV7-6, with 9 nucleotides matching TRBD1. V shed 1 base, J shed 1 base, and the junction held 19 bases outside the gene matches. The CDR3 totals 21 residues. CDR1 SGHVS and CDR2 FNYEAQ come from the germline V gene. Here the CDR3 reads CASSLGGAPRTGERGNTEAFF. CDR3 DNA sequence: TGTGCCAGCAGCTTAGGAGGGGCACCTCGGACAGGGGAGCGGGGGAACACTGAAGCTTTCTTT.

This sequence joins TRBV12-3 or TRBV12-4 and TRBJ2-7; D is perhaps TRBD1 (5 bases). CDR3 length equals 12 residues. The V gene lost 4 bases and the J gene lost 3 bases, with 7 bases spanning the gap. The CDR3: CASSSTVYEQYF. The CDR3 nucleotides are TGTGCCAGCAGTTCGACAGTCTACGAGCAGTACTTC.

The V and J genes are TRBV11-2 and TRBJ2-5, with 8 bases that match TRBD2. V gave up 5 bases and J gave up 2 bases; unmatched junction bases: 7. From germline, CDR1 is SGHAT and CDR2 FQNNGV. This CDR3 contains 15 residues. The chain's CDR3 is CASSPAERGQETQYF. The CDR3 DNA follows: TGTGCCAGCAGCCCCGCAGAGCGGGGGCAAGAGACCCAGTACTTC.

There are a few counts of this clone. Here the CDR3 DNA reads TGCGCCAGCAGCCAAGATCCCAGCGATAATTCACCCCTCCACTTT. It is translated as CASSQDPSDNSPLHF. The gene calls are TRBV4-3 and TRBJ1-6; D not certain. Trimming removed 0 bases from V and 5 bases from J, with 8 bases in between. Germline lookup yields CDR1 LGHNA and CDR2 YSLEER. The CDR3 sequence is 15 residues long.

This chain uses TRBV15 with TRBJ1-2; D uncertain. The V end lost 5 bases, the J end lost 4 bases, and 14 bases lay between the germline ends. The CDR3 has 14 residues. Germline loops: CDR1 LNHNV, CDR2 YYDKDF (reference sequence). In DNA, the CDR3 is TGTGCCACCAGCTATAAATCCCAGGCCTATGGCTACACCTTC. It translates to CATSYKSQAYGYTF. Using reference TRBV15 and TRBJ1-2 for the parts outside the CDR3, the full variable domain is DAMVIQNPRYQVTQFGKPVTLSCSQTLNHNVMYWYQQKSSQAPKLLFHYYDKDFNNEADTPDNFQSRRPNTSFCFLDIRSPGLGDTAMYLCATSYKSQAYGYTFGSGTRLTVV.

V gene TRBV5-4 combines with J gene TRBJ1-2; D ambiguous. V shed 0 bases and J shed 3 bases, with 6 bases lying between them. Germline V gene sequence: CDR1 SGHNT, CDR2 YYREEE (reference sequence). The CDR3 is 13 amino acids. CDR3 DNA: TGTGCCAGCAGCTTGGACAGCTACTATGGCTACACCTTC. This gives the protein CASSLDSYYGYTF.

The genes are TRBV4-3 and TRBJ2-7, with 10 bases lining up with TRBD1. This CDR3 has 15 residues. Germline V gene sequence: CDR1 LGHNA, CDR2 YSLEER. V lost 1 base and J lost 5; bases outside the gene matches: 5. For the CDR3, the DNA is TGCGCCAGCAGCCAAGTGGGACAGGGGTTCGACGAGCAGTACTTC. It yields the protein CASSQVGQGFDEQYF.

The rearrangement joins TRBV7-3 to TRBJ1-6; possibly TRBD1 for D (5 bases). CDR1 and CDR2 from the germline V gene are SGHTA and FQGTGA. The CDR3 totals 13 residues. The V gene lost 0 bases and the J gene lost 10 bases, with 7 bases spanning the gap. In DNA, the CDR3 is TGTGCCAGCAGCTTAACGGGGGGGTCACCCCTCCACTTT. Residues: CASSLTGGSPLHF.

This rearrangement joins TRBV5-4 to TRBJ2-3; 15 positions agree with TRBD2. In germline, CDR1 is SGHNT, CDR2 YYREEE (reference sequence). The CDR3 is 16 residues long. V was clipped by 4 bases and J by 8 bases; unmatched bases: 8. The CDR3 reads CASSVRGLAGGGTQYF. The CDR3 DNA reads TGTGCCAGCAGCGTCCGGGGACTAGCGGGAGGAGGTACGCAGTATTTT. Full variable domain (outside the CDR3, taken from reference TRBV5-4 and TRBJ2-3): ETGVTQSPTHLIKTRGQQVTLRCSSQSGHNTVSWYQQALGQGPQFIFQYYREEENGRGNFPPRFSGLQFPNYSSELNVNALELDDSALYLCASSVRGLAGGGTQYFGPGTRLTVL.

V is TRBV24-1 and J is TRBJ2-3; 7 bases line up with TRBD1. CDR3 length: 13 residues. Trimming removed 5 bases from V and 6 bases from J; junction bases left unmatched: 4. CDR1 and CDR2 from the germline V gene are KGHDR and SFDVKD. CDR3 in DNA: TGTGCCACCAGTGGCCCGGGACAGGATACGCAGTATTTT. Translating it yields CATSGPGQDTQYF.

The rearrangement uses TRBV28 and TRBJ1-1, with D perhaps matching TRBD1 (5 bases). Germline loops: CDR1 MDHEN, CDR2 SYDVKM. V lost 6 bases and J 4 bases, leaving 12 bases between the germline ends. The CDR3 covers 13 residues. The CDR3 bases are TGTGCCAGCAGCACGGGGAGGGGCACTGAAGCTTTCTTT. Amino acids: CASSTGRGTEAFF.

This sequence joins TRBV5-4 and TRBJ2-5; 8 bases agree with TRBD1. Germline V gene lookup returns CDR1 SGHNT and CDR2 YYREEE (reference sequence). J lost 2 bases, V lost 5 bases, and 8 bases had no gene match. CDR3 length: 15 residues. The CDR3 here is CASRRSTGDQETQYF. CDR3 sequence (DNA): TGTGCCAGCAGACGTTCGACAGGGGATCAAGAGACCCAGTACTTC.

The V call is TRBV6-6, the J call TRBJ1-2, with 9 bases fitting TRBD1. CDR1 and CDR2 (germline): MNHNY, SVGAGI (reference sequence). The J segment lost 4 bases and the V segment lost 8 bases, leaving 8 bases of the junction unmatched. The CDR3 is 14 residues long. The CDR3 DNA is TGTGCCAGCCTTAGGGGACAGGGTTCCTATGGCTACACCTTC. Protein product: CASLRGQGSYGYTF.

This chain uses TRBV24-1 with TRBJ2-4, with 7 bases matching TRBD2. CDR1 is KGHDR and CDR2 is SFDVKD in the germline V gene. The CDR3 runs 17 residues. Trimming removed 4 bases from V and 0 bases from J; junction bases left unmatched: 8. This CDR3 reads CATSDSGLAEAKNIQYF. Here the CDR3 DNA reads TGTGCCACCAGTGACTCCGGCCTAGCGGAAGCCAAAAACATTCAGTACTTC.